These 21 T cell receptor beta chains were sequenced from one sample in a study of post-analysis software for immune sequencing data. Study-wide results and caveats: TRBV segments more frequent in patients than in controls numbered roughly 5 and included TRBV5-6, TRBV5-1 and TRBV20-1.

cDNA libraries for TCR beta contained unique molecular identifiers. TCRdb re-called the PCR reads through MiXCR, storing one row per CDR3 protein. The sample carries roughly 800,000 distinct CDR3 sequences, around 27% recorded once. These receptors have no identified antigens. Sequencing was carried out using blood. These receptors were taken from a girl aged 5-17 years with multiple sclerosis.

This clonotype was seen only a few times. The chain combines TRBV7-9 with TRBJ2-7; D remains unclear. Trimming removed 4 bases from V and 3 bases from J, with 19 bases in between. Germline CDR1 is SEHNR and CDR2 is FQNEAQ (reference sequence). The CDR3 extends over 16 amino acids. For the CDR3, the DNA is TGTGCCAGCAGCTACGATGGGCGGCCTACCCACTACGAGCAGTACTTC. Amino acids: CASSYDGRPTHYEQYF.

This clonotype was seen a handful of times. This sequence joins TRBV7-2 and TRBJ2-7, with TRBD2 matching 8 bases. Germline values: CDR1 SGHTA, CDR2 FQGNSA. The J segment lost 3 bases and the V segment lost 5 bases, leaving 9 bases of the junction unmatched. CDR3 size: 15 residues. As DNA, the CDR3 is TGTGCCAGCAGCAGCCCTAGCGGGTCCCACTACGAGCAGTACTTC. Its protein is CASSSPSGSHYEQYF.

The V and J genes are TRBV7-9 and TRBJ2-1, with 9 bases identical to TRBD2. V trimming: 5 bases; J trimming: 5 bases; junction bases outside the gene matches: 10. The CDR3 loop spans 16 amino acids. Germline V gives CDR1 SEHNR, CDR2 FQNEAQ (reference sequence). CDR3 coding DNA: TGTGCCAGCAGCCAGGGACTAGCCACCATCGACAATGAGCAGTTCTTC. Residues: CASSQGLATIDNEQFF.

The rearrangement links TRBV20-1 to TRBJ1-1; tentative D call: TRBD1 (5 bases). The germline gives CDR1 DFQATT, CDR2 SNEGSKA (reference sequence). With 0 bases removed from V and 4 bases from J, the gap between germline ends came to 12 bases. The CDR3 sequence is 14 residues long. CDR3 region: CSARDQQGTTEAFF. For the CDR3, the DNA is TGCAGTGCTAGAGATCAGCAGGGAACCACTGAAGCTTTCTTT.

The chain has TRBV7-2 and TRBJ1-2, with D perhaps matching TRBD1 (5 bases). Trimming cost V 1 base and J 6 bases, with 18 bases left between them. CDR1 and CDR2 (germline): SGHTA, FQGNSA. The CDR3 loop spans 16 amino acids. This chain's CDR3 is CASSLVLRQGGDGYTF. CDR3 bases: TGTGCCAGCAGCTTAGTTCTGAGGCAGGGAGGTGATGGCTACACCTTC.

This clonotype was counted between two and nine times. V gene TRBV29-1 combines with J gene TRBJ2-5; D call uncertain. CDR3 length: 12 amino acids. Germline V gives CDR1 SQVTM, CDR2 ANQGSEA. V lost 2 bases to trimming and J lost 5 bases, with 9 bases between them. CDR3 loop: CSVEKTGETQYF. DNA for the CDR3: TGCAGCGTTGAAAAAACCGGTGAGACCCAGTACTTC.

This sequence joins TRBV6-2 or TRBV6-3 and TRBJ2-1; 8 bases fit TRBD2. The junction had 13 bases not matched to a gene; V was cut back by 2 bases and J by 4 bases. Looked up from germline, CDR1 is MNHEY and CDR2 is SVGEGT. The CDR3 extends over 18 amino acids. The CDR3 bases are TGTGCCAGCAGTTACAACCCCTCGGGTAGCGGGATTTACAATGAGCAGTTCTTC. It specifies CASSYNPSGSGIYNEQFF.

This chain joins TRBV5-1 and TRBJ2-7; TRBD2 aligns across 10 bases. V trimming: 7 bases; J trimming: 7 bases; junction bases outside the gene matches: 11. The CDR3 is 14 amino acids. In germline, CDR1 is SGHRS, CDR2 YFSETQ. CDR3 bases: TGCGCCAGCGACGTAGCGGGAGGATCGGCTGAGCAGTACTTC. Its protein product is CASDVAGGSAEQYF. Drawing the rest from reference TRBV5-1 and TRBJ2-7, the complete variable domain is KAGVTQTPRYLIKTRGQQVTLSCSPISGHRSVSWYQQTPGQGLQFLFEYFSETQRNKGNFPGRFSGRQFSNSRSEMNVSTLELGDSALYLCASDVAGGSAEQYFGPGTRLTVT.

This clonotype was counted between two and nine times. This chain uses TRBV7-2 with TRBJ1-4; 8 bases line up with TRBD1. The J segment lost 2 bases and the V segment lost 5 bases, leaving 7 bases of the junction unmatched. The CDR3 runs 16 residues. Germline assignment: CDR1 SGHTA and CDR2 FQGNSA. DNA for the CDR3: TGTGCCAGCAGCGCGCGCAGGACAGGGACTAATGAAAAACTGTTTTTT. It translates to CASSARRTGTNEKLFF.

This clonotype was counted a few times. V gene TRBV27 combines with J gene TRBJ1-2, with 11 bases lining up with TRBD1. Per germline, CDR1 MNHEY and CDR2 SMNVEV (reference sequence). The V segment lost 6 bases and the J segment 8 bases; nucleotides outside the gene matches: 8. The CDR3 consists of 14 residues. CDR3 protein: CASRRTGGAEGYTF. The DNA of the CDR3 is TGTGCCAGCAGGAGGACAGGGGGCGCGGAGGGCTACACCTTC.

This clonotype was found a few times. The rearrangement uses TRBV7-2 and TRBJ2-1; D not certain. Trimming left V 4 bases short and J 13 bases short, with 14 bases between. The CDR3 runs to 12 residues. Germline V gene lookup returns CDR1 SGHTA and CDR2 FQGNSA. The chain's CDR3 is CASSSAVETQFF. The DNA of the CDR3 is TGTGCCAGCAGCTCTGCTGTGGAGACCCAGTTCTTC.

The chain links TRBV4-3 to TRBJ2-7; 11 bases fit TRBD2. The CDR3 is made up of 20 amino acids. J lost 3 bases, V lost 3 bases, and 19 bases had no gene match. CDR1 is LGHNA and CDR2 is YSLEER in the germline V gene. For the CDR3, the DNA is TGCGCCAGCAGCCATCCCCGGTACCCCGGGACTAGCGGAGAACTCTACGAGCAGTACTTC. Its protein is CASSHPRYPGTSGELYEQYF.

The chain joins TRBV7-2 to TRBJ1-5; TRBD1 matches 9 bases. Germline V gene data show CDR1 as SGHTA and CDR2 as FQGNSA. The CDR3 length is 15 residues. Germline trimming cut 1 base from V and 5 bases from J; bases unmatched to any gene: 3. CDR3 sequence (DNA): TGTGCCAGCAGCTTAGACGGACAGGGGTATCAGCCCCAGCATTTT. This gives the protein CASSLDGQGYQPQHF.

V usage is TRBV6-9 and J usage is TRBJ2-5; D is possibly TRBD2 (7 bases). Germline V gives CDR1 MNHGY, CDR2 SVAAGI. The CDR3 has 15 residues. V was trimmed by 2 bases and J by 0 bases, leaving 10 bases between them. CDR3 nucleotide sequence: TGTGCCAGCAGTTATGGGGGGGCGTACCAAGAGACCCAGTACTTC. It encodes CASSYGGAYQETQYF.

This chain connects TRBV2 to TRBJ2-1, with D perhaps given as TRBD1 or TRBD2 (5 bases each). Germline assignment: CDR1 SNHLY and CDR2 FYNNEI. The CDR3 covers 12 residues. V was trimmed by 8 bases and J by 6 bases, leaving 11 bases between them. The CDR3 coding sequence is TGTGCCAGCTTGGGACCCTTCAATGAGCAGTTCTTC. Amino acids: CASLGPFNEQFF. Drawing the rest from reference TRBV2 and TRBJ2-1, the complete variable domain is EPEVTQTPSHQVTQMGQEVILRCVPISNHLYFYWYRQILGQKVEFLVSFYNNEISEKSEIFDDQFSVERPDGSNFTLKIRSTKLEDSAMYFCASLGPFNEQFFGPGTRLTVL.

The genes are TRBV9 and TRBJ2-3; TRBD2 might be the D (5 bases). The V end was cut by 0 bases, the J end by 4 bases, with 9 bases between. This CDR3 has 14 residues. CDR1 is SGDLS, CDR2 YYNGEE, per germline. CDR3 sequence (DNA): TGTGCCAGCAGCGTAGGGTCGGAGGCAGATACGCAGTATTTT. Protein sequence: CASSVGSEADTQYF.

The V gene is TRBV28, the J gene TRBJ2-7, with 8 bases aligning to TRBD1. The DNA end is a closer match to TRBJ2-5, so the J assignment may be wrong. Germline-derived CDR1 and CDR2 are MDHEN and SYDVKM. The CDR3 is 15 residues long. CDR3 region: CASSQLPGGRETQYF. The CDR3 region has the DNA TGTGCCAGCAGCCAATTGCCAGGGGGCAGGGAGACCCAGTACTTC.

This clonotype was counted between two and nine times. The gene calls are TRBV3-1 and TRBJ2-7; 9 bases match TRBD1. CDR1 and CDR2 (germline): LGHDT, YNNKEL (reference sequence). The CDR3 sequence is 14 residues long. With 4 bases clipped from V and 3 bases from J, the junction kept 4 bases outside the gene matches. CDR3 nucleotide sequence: TGTGCCAGCAGCCGAACAGGGGGCATCTACGAGCAGTACTTC. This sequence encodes CASSRTGGIYEQYF.

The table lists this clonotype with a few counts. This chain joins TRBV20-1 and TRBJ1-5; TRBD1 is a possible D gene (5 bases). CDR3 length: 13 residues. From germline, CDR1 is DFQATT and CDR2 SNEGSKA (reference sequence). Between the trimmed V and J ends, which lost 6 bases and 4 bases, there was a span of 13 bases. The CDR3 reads CSAPTESNQPQHF. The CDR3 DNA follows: TGCAGTGCCCCGACAGAAAGTAATCAGCCCCAGCATTTT.

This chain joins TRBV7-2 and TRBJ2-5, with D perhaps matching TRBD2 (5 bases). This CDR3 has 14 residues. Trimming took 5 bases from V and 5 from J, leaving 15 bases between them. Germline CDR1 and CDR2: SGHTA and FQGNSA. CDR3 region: CASSLSGPGETQYF. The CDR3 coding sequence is TGTGCCAGCAGCCTAAGCGGACCCGGGGAGACCCAGTACTTC.

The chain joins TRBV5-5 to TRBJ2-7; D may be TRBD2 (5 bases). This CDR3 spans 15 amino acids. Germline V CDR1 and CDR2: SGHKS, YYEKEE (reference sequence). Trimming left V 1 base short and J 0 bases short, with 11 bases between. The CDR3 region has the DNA TGTGCCAGCAGCTTGTTCGGGGTCCCCTCCTACGAGCAGTACTTC. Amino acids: CASSLFGVPSYEQYF.